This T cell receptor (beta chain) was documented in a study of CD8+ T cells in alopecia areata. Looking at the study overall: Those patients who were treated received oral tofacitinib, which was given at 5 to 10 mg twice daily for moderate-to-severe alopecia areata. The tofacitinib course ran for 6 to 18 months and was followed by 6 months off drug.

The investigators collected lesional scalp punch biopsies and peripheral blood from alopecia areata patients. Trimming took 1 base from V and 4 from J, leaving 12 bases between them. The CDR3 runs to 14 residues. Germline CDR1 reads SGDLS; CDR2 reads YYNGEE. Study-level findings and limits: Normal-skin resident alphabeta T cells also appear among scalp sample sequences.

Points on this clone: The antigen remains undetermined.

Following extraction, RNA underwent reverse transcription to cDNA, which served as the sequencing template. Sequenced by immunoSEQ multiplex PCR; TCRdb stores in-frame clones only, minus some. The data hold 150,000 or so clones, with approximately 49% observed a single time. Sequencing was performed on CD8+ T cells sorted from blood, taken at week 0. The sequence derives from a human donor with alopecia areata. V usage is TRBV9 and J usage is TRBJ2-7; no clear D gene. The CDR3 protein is CASSVIDSLYEQYF. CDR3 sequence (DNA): TGTGCCAGCAGCGTAATCGACTCCCTGTACGAGCAGTACTTC.